The T cell receptor beta chain under discussion was sequenced for a study of cytomegalovirus exposure and HLA in healthy donors. On the study more broadly: It was reported in a later analysis that the 95 to 150 validation repertoires used the same platform as the 550 to 800 first-cohort repertoires. Study-level results: Rarity held for most TCR sequences, but there were some public TCRs that occurred in many donors. Cytomegalovirus status, reportedly, was diagnosed with high specificity and sensitivity by the classifier. Later, an analysis found that TCR clusters from the first cohort tended to co-occur in the roughly 110 validation repertoires.

Some clones are missing from TCRdb's copy, which holds only in-frame ones; the method was immunoSEQ multiplex PCR. The sample shows about 60,000 clones, 90% to 97% of them seen only once. This clone has just one count. The antigen remains undetermined. The CDR3 extends over 15 amino acids. The ends were cut back, 8 bases at V and 0 bases at J, with 17 bases in the middle. CDR1 MGHDK and CDR2 SYGVNS come from the germline V gene. The sequenced sample was PBMCs. This chain uses TRBV25-1 with TRBJ2-7; D is unresolved. This receptor was obtained from a young man in good health and CMV-seronegative. CDR3 sequence (DNA): TGTGCCAGCGCCCCCCTCCAGGCGTCCTCCTACGAGCAGTACTTC. Its translation is CASAPLQASSYEQYF.